These 2 T cell receptor beta chains were all obtained from the same sample, sequenced in a study of technical replicates of blood from a handful of donors (dated by TCRdb to 2017 to 2019). Libraries were constructed by the immunoSEQ multiplex PCR assay. TCRdb stores this immuneACCESS table with in-frame sequences only. Part of the clones is absent; in the studies checked, under half of the shortfall reflects unresolved V genes, and no reason is known for the rest. For this sample the table gives approximately 79,000 clones, of which approximately 97% were detected only once. The top ten hold almost 0.3% of the sample. The sequencing input was T cells isolated from PBMCs. The origin of the receptors is a human donor in good health.

On this clone: This same CDR3 is encoded by further DNA sequences in the sample. The V gene is TRBV6-6, the J gene TRBJ2-7, with 8 bases identical to TRBD2. The V gene end was trimmed by 2 bases and the J gene end by 4 bases; junction bases not matched to a gene: 4. Germline values: CDR1 MNHNY, CDR2 SVGAGI (reference sequence). This CDR3 has 14 amino acids. The CDR3, as DNA: TGTGCCAGCAGTTACAGCGGGAGAGGGTACGAGCAGTACTTC. Translating it yields CASSYSGRGYEQYF.

This rearrangement joins TRBV19 to TRBJ2-7; 7 bases are a match to TRBD2. Germline assignment: CDR1 LNHDA and CDR2 SQIVND (reference sequence). V shed 0 bases and J 3 bases; nucleotides not matched to a gene: 8. The CDR3 runs to 16 residues. The CDR3 bases are TGTGCCAGTAGTATAGATCGGGGGACTACGTTCTACGAGCAGTACTTC. Its protein product is CASSIDRGTTFYEQYF.